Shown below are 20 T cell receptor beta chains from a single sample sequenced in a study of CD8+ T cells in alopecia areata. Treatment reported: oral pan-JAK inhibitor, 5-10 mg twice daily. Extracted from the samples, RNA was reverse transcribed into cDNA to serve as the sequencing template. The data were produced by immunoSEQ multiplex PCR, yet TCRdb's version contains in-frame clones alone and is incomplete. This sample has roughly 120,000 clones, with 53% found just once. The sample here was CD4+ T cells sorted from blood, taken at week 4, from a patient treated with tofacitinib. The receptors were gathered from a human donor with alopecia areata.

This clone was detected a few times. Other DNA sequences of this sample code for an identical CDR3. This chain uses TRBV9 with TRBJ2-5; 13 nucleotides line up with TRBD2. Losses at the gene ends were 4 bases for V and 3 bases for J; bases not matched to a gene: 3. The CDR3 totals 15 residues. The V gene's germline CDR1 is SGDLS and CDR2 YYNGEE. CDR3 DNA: TGTGCCAGCAGCCCGGGACTAGCGGGAAAAGAGACCCAGTACTTC. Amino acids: CASSPGLAGKETQYF. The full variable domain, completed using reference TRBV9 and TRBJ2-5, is DSGVTQTPKHLITATGQRVTLRCSPRSGDLSVYWYQQSLDQGLQFLIQYYNGEERAKGNILERFSAQQFPDLHSELNLSSLELGDSALYFCASSPGLAGKETQYFGPGTRLLVL.

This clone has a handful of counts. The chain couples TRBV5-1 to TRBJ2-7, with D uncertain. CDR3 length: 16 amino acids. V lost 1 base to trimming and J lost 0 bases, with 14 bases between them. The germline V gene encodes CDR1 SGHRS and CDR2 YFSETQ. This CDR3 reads CASSLSPGPTSYEQYF. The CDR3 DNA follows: TGCGCCAGCAGCTTGTCTCCAGGACCTACCTCCTACGAGCAGTACTTC.

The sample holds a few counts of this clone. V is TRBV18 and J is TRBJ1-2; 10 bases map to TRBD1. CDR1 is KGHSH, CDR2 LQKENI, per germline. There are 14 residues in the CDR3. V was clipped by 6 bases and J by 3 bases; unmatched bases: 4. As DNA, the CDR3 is TGTGCCAGCTCCGCCGGGACAGGGGACTATGGCTACACCTTC. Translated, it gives CASSAGTGDYGYTF.

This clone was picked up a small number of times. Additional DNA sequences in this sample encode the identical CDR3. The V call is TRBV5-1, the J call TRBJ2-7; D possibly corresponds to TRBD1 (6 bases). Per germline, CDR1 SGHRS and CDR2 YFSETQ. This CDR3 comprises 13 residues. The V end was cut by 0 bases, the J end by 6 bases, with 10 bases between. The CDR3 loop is CASSLDRVGEQYF. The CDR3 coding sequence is TGCGCCAGCAGCTTGGACAGGGTTGGCGAGCAGTACTTC.

This CDR3 reads CASSRGQYGYTF. The DNA of the CDR3 is TGTGCCAGCAGCCGGGGGCAGTATGGCTACACCTTC. The chain carries TRBV11-2 and TRBJ1-2; D is perhaps TRBD1 (6 bases). CDR3 size: 12 residues. Trimming cost V 5 bases and J 5 bases, with 9 bases left between them. Germline CDR1 is SGHAT and CDR2 is FQNNGV.

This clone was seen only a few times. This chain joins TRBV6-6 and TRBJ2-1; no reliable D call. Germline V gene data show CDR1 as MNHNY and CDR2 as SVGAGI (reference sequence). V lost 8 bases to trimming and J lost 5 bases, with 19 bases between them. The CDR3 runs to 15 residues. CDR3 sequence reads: CASSLQLHSDNEQFF. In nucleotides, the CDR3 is TGTGCCAGCTCCCTACAGCTTCATTCCGACAATGAGCAGTTCTTC.

The CDR3 sequence is CASSPGPGNQPQHF. In DNA, the CDR3 is TGCGCCAGCAGCCCCGGGCCGGGCAATCAGCCCCAGCATTTT. The chain joins TRBV5-1 to TRBJ1-5; no clear D. V lost 4 bases and J 2 bases, leaving 10 bases between the germline ends. The CDR3 is 14 amino acids. Germline CDR1 SGHRS, CDR2 YFSETQ.

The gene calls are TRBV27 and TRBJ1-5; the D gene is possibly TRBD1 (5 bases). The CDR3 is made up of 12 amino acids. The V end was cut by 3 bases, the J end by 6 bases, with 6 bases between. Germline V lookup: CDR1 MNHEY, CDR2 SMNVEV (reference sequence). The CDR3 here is CASSLRGQPQHF. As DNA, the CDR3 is TGTGCCAGCAGTTTGAGGGGTCAGCCCCAGCATTTT.

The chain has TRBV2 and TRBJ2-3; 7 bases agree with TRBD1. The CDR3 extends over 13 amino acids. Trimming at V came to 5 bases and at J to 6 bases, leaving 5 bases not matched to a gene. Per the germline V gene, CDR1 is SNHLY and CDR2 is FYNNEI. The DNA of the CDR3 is TGTGCCAGCAGTAGGGGGCTATTCGATACGCAGTATTTT. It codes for CASSRGLFDTQYF.

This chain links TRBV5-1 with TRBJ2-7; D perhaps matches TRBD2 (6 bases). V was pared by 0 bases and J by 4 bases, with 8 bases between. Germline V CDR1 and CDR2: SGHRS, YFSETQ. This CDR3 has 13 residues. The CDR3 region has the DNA TGCGCCAGCAGCTTGGTCGGGGGTTACGAGCAGTACTTC. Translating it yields CASSLVGGYEQYF.

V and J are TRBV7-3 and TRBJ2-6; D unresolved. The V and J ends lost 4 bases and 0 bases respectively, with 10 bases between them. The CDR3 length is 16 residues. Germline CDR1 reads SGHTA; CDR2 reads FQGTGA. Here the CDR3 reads CASSSWKSSGANVLTF. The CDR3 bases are TGTGCCAGCAGCTCATGGAAGAGCTCTGGGGCCAACGTCCTGACTTTC.

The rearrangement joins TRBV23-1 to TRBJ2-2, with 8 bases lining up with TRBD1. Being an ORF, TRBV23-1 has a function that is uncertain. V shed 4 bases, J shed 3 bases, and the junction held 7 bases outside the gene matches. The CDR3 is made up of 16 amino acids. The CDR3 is CASSPRDRGYTGELFF. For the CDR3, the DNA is TGCGCCAGCAGTCCACGAGACAGGGGTTACACCGGGGAGCTGTTTTTT.

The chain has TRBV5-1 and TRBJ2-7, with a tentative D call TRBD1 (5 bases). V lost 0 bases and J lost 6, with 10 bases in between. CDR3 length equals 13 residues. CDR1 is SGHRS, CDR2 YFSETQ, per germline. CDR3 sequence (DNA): TGCGCCAGCAGCTTGGAAGGGGCACGCGAGCAGTACTTC. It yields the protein CASSLEGAREQYF.

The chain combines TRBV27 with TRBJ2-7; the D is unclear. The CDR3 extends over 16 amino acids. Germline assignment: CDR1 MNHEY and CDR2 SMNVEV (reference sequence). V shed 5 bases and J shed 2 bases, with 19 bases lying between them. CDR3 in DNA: TGTGCCAGCAGTGCTAGGCCCCCCCCAGGTCCCTACGAGCAGTACTTC. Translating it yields CASSARPPPGPYEQYF.

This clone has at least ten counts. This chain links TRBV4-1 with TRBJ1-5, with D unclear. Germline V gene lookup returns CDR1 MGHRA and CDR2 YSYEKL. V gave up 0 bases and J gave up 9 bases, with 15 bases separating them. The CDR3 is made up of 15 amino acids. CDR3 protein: CASSQDPGGLRPQHF. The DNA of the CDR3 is TGCGCCAGCAGCCAAGATCCCGGCGGTCTGAGGCCCCAGCATTTT.

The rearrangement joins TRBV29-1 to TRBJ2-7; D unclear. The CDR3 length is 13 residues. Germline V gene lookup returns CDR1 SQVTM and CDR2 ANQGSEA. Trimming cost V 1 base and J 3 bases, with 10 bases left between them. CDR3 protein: CSVEVAGYYEQYF. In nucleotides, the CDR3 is TGCAGCGTTGAAGTAGCAGGCTACTACGAGCAGTACTTC.

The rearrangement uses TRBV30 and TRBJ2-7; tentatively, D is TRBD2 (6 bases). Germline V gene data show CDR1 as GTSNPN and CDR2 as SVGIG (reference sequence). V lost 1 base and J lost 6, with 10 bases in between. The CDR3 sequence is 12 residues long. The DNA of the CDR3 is TGTGCCTGGAGTGCCACTAGCCCCGAGCAGTACTTC. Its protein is CAWSATSPEQYF.

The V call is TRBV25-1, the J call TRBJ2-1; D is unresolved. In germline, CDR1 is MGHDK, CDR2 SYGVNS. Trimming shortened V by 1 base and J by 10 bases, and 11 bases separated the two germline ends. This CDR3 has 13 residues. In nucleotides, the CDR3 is TGTGCCAGCAGTGAATTGGTTGGCTCGGAGCAGTTCTTC. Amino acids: CASSELVGSEQFF.

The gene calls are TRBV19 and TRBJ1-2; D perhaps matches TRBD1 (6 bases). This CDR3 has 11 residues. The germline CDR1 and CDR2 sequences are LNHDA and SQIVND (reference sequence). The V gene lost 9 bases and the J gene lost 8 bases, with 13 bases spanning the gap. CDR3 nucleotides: TGTGCCAGCAGACAGGTTCAAGGCTACACCTTC. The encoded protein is CASRQVQGYTF.

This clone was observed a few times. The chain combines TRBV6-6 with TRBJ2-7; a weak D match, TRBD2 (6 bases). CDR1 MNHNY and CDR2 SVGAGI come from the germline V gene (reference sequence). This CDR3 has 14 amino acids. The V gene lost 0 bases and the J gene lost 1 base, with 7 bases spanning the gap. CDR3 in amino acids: CASSYSSGSYEQYF. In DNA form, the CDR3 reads TGTGCCAGCAGTTACTCGAGCGGGTCCTACGAGCAGTACTTC.